Listed below are T cell receptor beta chains from one sample, sequenced in a study of monozygotic twins with inflammatory bowel disease. TCRdb re-called the 5' RACE reads and shows each CDR3 protein once, DNA omitted. The sample shows 300,000 to 400,000 distinct CDR3 sequences, and approximately 2.8% sits with its ten largest clones. The source material was blood. The origin of the receptors is a human donor with ulcerative colitis or Crohn's disease, or a healthy co-twin of an affected twin (not recorded which). Each CDR3 is given with its conserved first and last residue.

j_gene: TRBJ2-2
v_gene: TRBV12-3/TRBV12-4
CDR3aa: CASSSPGTVNTGELFF

j_gene: TRBJ2-1
v_gene: TRBV27
CDR3aa: CASNSVGSSYNEQFF

j_gene: TRBJ1-6
v_gene: TRBV7-9
CDR3aa: CASSVGQGPNSPLHF

j_gene: TRBJ1-2
v_gene: TRBV7-9
CDR3aa: CASSFPGGYGYTF

j_gene: TRBJ2-7
v_gene: TRBV12-3/TRBV12-4
CDR3aa: CASRVGRNYEQYF

j_gene: TRBJ2-7
v_gene: TRBV5-1
CDR3aa: CASSLDSGQSFPRNF

j_gene: TRBJ1-5
v_gene: TRBV11-2
CDR3aa: CASSLRWAGEYSNQPQHF

j_gene: TRBJ2-7
v_gene: TRBV18
CDR3aa: CASSTVPYEQYF

j_gene: TRBJ2-6
v_gene: TRBV10-3
CDR3aa: CATLSVSGSGANVLTF

j_gene: TRBJ1-1
v_gene: TRBV5-1
CDR3aa: CASSLRDSFGPEAFF

j_gene: TRBJ1-2
v_gene: TRBV4-3
CDR3aa: CASSRTDRRDYGYTF

j_gene: TRBJ2-1
v_gene: TRBV6-5
CDR3aa: CASSYDGDRAFRFF

j_gene: TRBJ2-5
v_gene: TRBV15
CDR3aa: CATSRGTGETQYF

j_gene: TRBJ1-1
v_gene: TRBV11-3
CDR3aa: CASSAHPGTEAFF

j_gene: TRBJ2-3
v_gene: TRBV24-1
CDR3aa: CATSDPGTGSLSLAWNTQYF

j_gene: TRBJ2-3
v_gene: TRBV7-3
CDR3aa: CASGPGGTDTQYF

j_gene: TRBJ1-2
v_gene: TRBV12-3/TRBV12-4
CDR3aa: CASSPGVDIDYGYTF

j_gene: TRBJ2-1
v_gene: TRBV7-2
CDR3aa: CASRRTRTGGLEQFF

j_gene: TRBJ1-6
v_gene: TRBV20-1
CDR3aa: CSARGQGAHNSPLHF

j_gene: TRBJ2-7
v_gene: TRBV20-1
CDR3aa: CSARVAAGGHEYF

j_gene: TRBJ2-7
v_gene: TRBV6-1
CDR3aa: CASRLRTNRRTAYEQYF

j_gene: TRBJ2-6
v_gene: TRBV24-1
CDR3aa: CATRGSGANVLTF

j_gene: TRBJ2-5
v_gene: TRBV4-1
CDR3aa: CASSRPGLEETQYF

j_gene: TRBJ1-1
v_gene: TRBV6-5
CDR3aa: CASSYGRDTEAFF

j_gene: TRBJ1-1
v_gene: TRBV4-1
CDR3aa: CASSQGAEGPWTEAFF

j_gene: TRBJ2-1
v_gene: TRBV29-1
CDR3aa: CSGNLFGGPVSESSYNEQFF

j_gene: TRBJ2-3
v_gene: TRBV6-2/TRBV6-3
CDR3aa: CASSYTPGKDTQYF

j_gene: TRBJ2-7
v_gene: TRBV6-1
CDR3aa: CASSRTVQVSYEQYF

j_gene: TRBJ1-4
v_gene: TRBV28
CDR3aa: CASSSFGQRTNEKLFF

j_gene: TRBJ1-2
v_gene: TRBV7-3
CDR3aa: CASSPRQGDYYTF

j_gene: TRBJ2-3
v_gene: TRBV4-3
CDR3aa: CASSQDPGQGADTQYF

j_gene: TRBJ2-1
v_gene: TRBV28
CDR3aa: CASSLWGHPYNEQFF

j_gene: TRBJ2-3
v_gene: TRBV27
CDR3aa: CASSDGSTDTQYF

j_gene: TRBJ2-7
v_gene: TRBV6-6
CDR3aa: CASRLDRGHEQYF

j_gene: TRBJ1-2
v_gene: TRBV3-1
CDR3aa: CASSQLSGDGYTF

j_gene: TRBJ1-1
v_gene: TRBV5-1
CDR3aa: CASSWGTGDTEAFF

j_gene: TRBJ1-2
v_gene: TRBV20-1
CDR3aa: CSRGQGASFYGYTF

j_gene: TRBJ2-1
v_gene: TRBV7-6
CDR3aa: CASSQRKYNEQFF

j_gene: TRBJ2-7
v_gene: TRBV4-3
CDR3aa: CASSRDGGGEQYF

j_gene: TRBJ2-1
v_gene: TRBV5-1
CDR3aa: CASSLVGDTYNEQFF

j_gene: TRBJ2-5
v_gene: TRBV11-2
CDR3aa: CASSLLPTIGTGVQETQYF

j_gene: TRBJ2-7
v_gene: TRBV11-1
CDR3aa: CASSSPRKVHQSGFSYEQYF

j_gene: TRBJ2-3
v_gene: TRBV12-3/TRBV12-4
CDR3aa: CASRQRRGLADTQYF

j_gene: TRBJ2-3
v_gene: TRBV27
CDR3aa: CASNANRGTDTQYF

j_gene: TRBJ2-3
v_gene: TRBV20-1
CDR3aa: CSAPSAGGTDTQYF

j_gene: TRBJ2-1
v_gene: TRBV5-1
CDR3aa: CASSLATGSNNEQFF